A selection of T cell receptor beta chains follows, all from one sample in a study of cytomegalovirus exposure and HLA in healthy donors. Profiled with immunoSEQ multiplex PCR; TCRdb holds only in-frame clones, not every one. This sample carries 110,000 to 150,000 clones, about three quarters of them seen once, and the ten largest clones take 1.5% to 2%. The sequenced material came from PBMCs. The receptors derive from a female donor in good health and CMV-seronegative. Each CDR3 is given with its conserved first and last residue. Each record gives: D gene, V gene, clone size, J gene, CDR3 DNA, CDR3 protein. A D gene is named only where the DNA matches it firmly. Clone size appears in some rows only: once, few, many, or a class for an expanded clone.

>-|TRBV6-5|-|TRBJ1-2
TGTGCCAGCAGTGATCAAAACCACAGGGTTGGCTACACCTTC
CASSDQNHRVGYTF
>-|TRBV6-5|-|TRBJ1-1
TGTGCCAGCAGTCGCGGCCTCTACACTGAAGCTTTCTTT
CASSRGLYTEAFF
>TRBD1|TRBV19|-|TRBJ1-2
TGTGCCAGTAGCGCCCGGACAGGGGACGGCTATGGCTACACCTTC
CASSARTGDGYGYTF
>-|TRBV19|-|TRBJ1-1
TGTGCCAGTAGACGGACGGGAAGAGAAGCTTTCTTT
CASRRTGREAFF
>TRBD1|TRBV6-5|few|TRBJ1-1
TGTGCCAGCAGTTACCGACAGGGAGGGAACACTGAAGCTTTCTTT
CASSYRQGGNTEAFF
>-|TRBV11-1|-|TRBJ2-2
TGTGCCAGCAGCTCTTTGGACGGGAGAGCCGGGGAGCTGTTTTTT
CASSSLDGRAGELFF
>-|TRBV7-9|-|TRBJ1-3
TGTGCCAGCAGCTTGAACTTGGCGTGGGGGGACTTCTCTGGAAACACCATATATTTT
CASSLNLAWGDFSGNTIYF
>-|TRBV15|-|TRBJ1-5
TGTGCCACCAGCAGAGGTTCCGGGGATCTTCAGCCCCAGCATTTT
CATSRGSGDLQPQHF
>TRBD2|TRBV5-1|-|TRBJ2-7
TGCGCCAGCAGCACTGGACTAGCGGGCACCGCCGAGCAGTACTTC
CASSTGLAGTAEQYF
>TRBD1|TRBV18|-|TRBJ2-5
TGTGCCAGCTCACCACTGGACAGGGAAGGGACCCAGTACTTC
CASSPLDREGTQYF
>-|TRBV9|-|TRBJ2-5
TGTGCCAGCAGCGTACGGGGGATAGAAGAGACCCAGTACTTC
CASSVRGIEETQYF
>-|TRBV6-4|-|TRBJ1-5
TGTGCCAGCCGCCGGACAGCAGATAGCAATCAGCCCCAGCATTTT
CASRRTADSNQPQHF
>-|TRBV30|few|TRBJ1-1
TGTGCCTGGAGTGTACAGCAGGGCACTGAAGCTTTCTTT
CAWSVQQGTEAFF
>TRBD2|TRBV5-4|-|TRBJ2-1
TGTGCCAGCAGCTCCGGGACTAGCGTATACTACAATGAGCAGTTCTTC
CASSSGTSVYYNEQFF
>TRBD1|TRBV28|once|TRBJ2-3
TGTGCCAGCAGTTTATCCGGGACAGACACAGATACGCAGTATTTT
CASSLSGTDTDTQYF
>-|TRBV5-5|-|TRBJ1-1
TGTGCCAGCAGCTTGGCCGCAGTGAACACTGAAGCTTTCTTT
CASSLAAVNTEAFF
>TRBD1|TRBV30|-|TRBJ1-2
TGTGCCTGGAGCTCCTGGGGACAGGGATTTGATGGCTACACCTTC
CAWSSWGQGFDGYTF
>TRBD1|TRBV6-5|-|TRBJ2-7
TGTGCCAGCAGCCGAAGCCGGGACAGGGCCAACGAGCAGTACTTC
CASSRSRDRANEQYF
>TRBD2|TRBV14|-|TRBJ2-7
TGTGCCAGCAGCCCCCGAGCGGGGGCCCCCTACGAGCAGTACTTC
CASSPRAGAPYEQYF
>-|TRBV7-3|few|TRBJ1-5
TGTGCCAGCAGCTTAGGGCCGGATCAGCCCCAGCATTTT
CASSLGPDQPQHF
>-|TRBV18|few|TRBJ2-3
TGTGCCAGCTCACGCAACCAGGGGTCGGGGACAGATACGCAGTATTTT
CASSRNQGSGTDTQYF
>-|TRBV7-9|-|TRBJ2-4
TGTGCCAGCAGCTTGACAGGGCCCGGGAGCATTCAGTACTTC
CASSLTGPGSIQYF
>TRBD1|TRBV18|-|TRBJ1-1
TGTGCCAGCTCACCACCGATACTGGACAGGGCGACTGAAGCTTTCTTT
CASSPPILDRATEAFF
>-|TRBV25-1|few|TRBJ1-1
TGTGCCAGCAGTGAATTCGGAGGAAATACTGAAGCTTTCTTT
CASSEFGGNTEAFF
>TRBD1|TRBV4-1|-|TRBJ1-2
TGCGCCAGCACCGCCCAACAGGGGATTTATGGCTACACCTTC
CASTAQQGIYGYTF
>-|TRBV11-2|-|TRBJ1-3
TGTGCCAGCAGCCCCCTCTCTAGTTCGTCGTATGGGTCTGGAAACACCATATATTTT
CASSPLSSSSYGSGNTIYF
>-|TRBV27|-|TRBJ1-1
TGTGCCAGCAGTTTAGAGGTGCGATTGAGCACTGAAGCTTTCTTT
CASSLEVRLSTEAFF
>TRBD1|TRBV25-1|medium-sized|TRBJ1-1
TGTGCCAGCAGTGAAATGAGAGGGGGCAGGGACACTGAAGCTTTCTTT
CASSEMRGGRDTEAFF
>-|TRBV30|-|TRBJ1-1
TGTGCCTGGAGTGTCCTCCTGGGGGGGGCCTCTGAAGCTTTCTTT
CAWSVLLGGASEAFF
>TRBD1|TRBV5-1|-|TRBJ1-2
TGCGCCAGCAGCCCCGGGACAGTACTCTATGGCTACACCTTC
CASSPGTVLYGYTF
>-|TRBV6-6|-|TRBJ1-1
TGTGCCAGCAGTCCACCTATATCTAACACTGAAGCTTTCTTT
CASSPPISNTEAFF
>-|TRBV7-3|-|TRBJ2-3
TGTGCCAGCAGCCCGCATGGACAGTTCGATACGCAGTATTTT
CASSPHGQFDTQYF
>TRBD2|TRBV28|-|TRBJ2-7
TGTGCCAGCAGTTTCTCCAAGACTAGCTACAGCGACGAGCAGTACTTC
CASSFSKTSYSDEQYF
>-|TRBV6-4|-|TRBJ1-1
TGTGCCAGCAGTGCCACAGGGAACACTGAAGCTTTCTTT
CASSATGNTEAFF
>TRBD1|TRBV29-1|-|TRBJ1-1
TGCAGCGTTGACCAGGGGGGCACTGAAGCTTTCTTT
CSVDQGGTEAFF
>TRBD1|TRBV28|-|TRBJ1-5
TGTGCCAGCAGTTTAATATCTGCGGGACAGGGGGCCGCTCAGCCCCAGCATTTT
CASSLISAGQGAAQPQHF
>TRBD1|TRBV19|-|TRBJ2-1
TGTGCCAGTAGCTTCCCGGGACAGGGGTGGGGAAATGAGCAGTTCTTC
CASSFPGQGWGNEQFF
>-|TRBV7-8|-|TRBJ2-7
TGTGCCAGCAGCTTAGAAGTCGCCAGATCCTACGAGCAGTACTTC
CASSLEVARSYEQYF
>TRBD1|TRBV5-4|-|TRBJ1-5
TGTGCCAGCAGCGACGGACAGGGGGATCAGCCCCAGCATTTT
CASSDGQGDQPQHF
>-|TRBV28|-|TRBJ1-5
TGTGCCAGCAGATACCGGGACTATAGCAATCAGCCCCAGCATTTT
CASRYRDYSNQPQHF
>-|TRBV6-1|-|TRBJ1-5
TGTGCCAGCAGTGAAGGTTCACTTTCGGCGGCCCAGCATTTT
CASSEGSLSAAQHF
>-|TRBV9|-|TRBJ1-2
TGTGCCAGCAGCGTAGATCAGGCGGGCGGCTACACCTTC
CASSVDQAGGYTF
>TRBD2|TRBV19|-|TRBJ2-1
TGTGCCAGTAGTCGACTAGCGGGAGGGCTCCGGGACAATGAGCAGTTCTTC
CASSRLAGGLRDNEQFF
>-|TRBV11-2|-|TRBJ1-3
TGTGCCAGCAGCTCAAGACAAGGAAACACCATATATTTT
CASSSRQGNTIYF
>-|TRBV10-2|-|TRBJ1-4
TGCGCCAGCAGTGTACAGGTTAAAAATCGGGAACTGTTTTTT
CASSVQVKNRELFF
>TRBD2|TRBV5-8|-|TRBJ2-1
TGTGCCAGCAGCTTGGAATTCGGACTAGCGGGGGGGCCTTGGTTCTTC
CASSLEFGLAGGPWFF
>TRBD1|TRBV9|once|TRBJ2-1
TGTGCCAGCAGCGTAGGGGACAGGGATGCCTACAATGAGCAGTTCTTC
CASSVGDRDAYNEQFF
>-|TRBV18|-|TRBJ1-2
TGTGCCAGCTCTCCTACGCGGGGTCAGGACTATGGCTACACCTTC
CASSPTRGQDYGYTF
>-|TRBV15|-|TRBJ1-3
TGTGCCACCAGCAGAGATATTGGGGGCCTAAGGGATTTT
CATSRDIGGLRDF
>-|TRBV7-9|once|TRBJ1-2
TGTGCCAGCAGCTTAGTCCGCACAGGTCAGCTTAGATATGGCTACACCTTC
CASSLVRTGQLRYGYTF